These 3 T cell receptor beta chains originate from one sample sequenced in a study of blood T cell repertoires in COVID-19. Repertoires were generated with immunoSEQ multiplex PCR, while TCRdb's copy carries only in-frame clones and drops some. The data hold hundreds of thousands of clones, with roughly 91% observed a single time. Input material: PBMCs or T cells enriched from blood (not recorded which). The receptor set was obtained from a woman in her 30s who had recovered from COVID-19.

V and J are TRBV5-1 and TRBJ2-5; unclear D gene. Trimming pared 2 bases from V and 3 bases from J, leaving 8 bases between. The V gene's germline CDR1 is SGHRS and CDR2 YFSETQ. This CDR3 region has 13 residues. CDR3 nucleotides: TGCGCCAGCAGCTTACGAGGCGAAGAGACCCAGTACTTC. Translation gives CASSLRGEETQYF.

The V and J genes are TRBV18 and TRBJ2-2; 9 nucleotides align to TRBD1. J lost 0 bases, V lost 4 bases, and 0 bases had no gene match. The CDR3 extends over 15 amino acids. The germline CDR1 and CDR2 sequences are KGHSH and LQKENI. The CDR3 DNA follows: TGTGCCAGCTCACGACAGGGGGCGAACACCGGGGAGCTGTTTTTT. It is translated as CASSRQGANTGELFF.

This sequence joins TRBV29-1 and TRBJ1-1; 8 positions agree with TRBD1. With V trimmed by 6 bases and J by 4 bases, 7 bases remained unmatched. This CDR3 is 13 amino acids long. Per germline, CDR1 SQVTM and CDR2 ANQGSEA. This chain's CDR3 is CSVTRQGSTEAFF. The CDR3 nucleotides are TGCAGCGTCACCCGACAGGGGTCCACTGAAGCTTTCTTT. Together with reference TRBV29-1 and TRBJ1-1, the CDR3 gives the full variable domain: SAVISQKPSRDICQRGTSLTIQCQVDSQVTMMFWYRQQPGQSLTLIATANQGSEATYESGFVIDKFPISRPNLTFSTLTVSNMSPEDSSIYLCSVTRQGSTEAFFGQGTRLTVV.